This entry features one TCR beta chain sequence. This clonotype turned up a few times. The antigen this receptor binds is unknown. Within one base of it there is no much larger clone, and no base qualities were kept. Only healthy Caucasian donors were included. The twin cohort consisted of three pairs of female monozygotic twins, all aged roughly 18 to 29 years. Miltenyi CD45RO+ enrichment and human naive T-cell isolation kits were used to isolate memory (CD45RO+) and naive T cells from PBMC. The V and J ends are trimmed by 2 bases and 2 bases, leaving 14 bases between them. The germline V gene sets CDR1 to SGHAT and CDR2 to FQNNGV. Spanning cysteine to phenylalanine, the CDR3 consists of 16 amino acids. Left in the record is the CDR3 DNA by itself, 48 bases read in frame from the first base. This record belongs to a study of identical twins (dated by TCRdb to 2016 to 2017). Background on the whole study: The study deep-sequenced TCR alpha and beta repertoires from monozygotic twins, unrelated adults of various ages and cord blood to test whether fetal clonotypes persist. To rule out contamination, replicate twin experiments were performed at different times with different library preparation protocols. General study outcomes and caveats: Out-of-frame TCR alpha sharing in monozygotic twins was systematically underestimated by recombination models, whereas sharing between unrelated individuals was in agreement with the recombination models. Compared with coincidental sharing between unrelated individuals, an excess of low generation-probability sequences was observed among out-of-frame TCR alpha sequences shared between twins. Abundant cord blood beta clonotypes carried fewer insertions; young adult naive repertoires showed a weaker similar trend, while memory repertoires showed none. Because the same donors could not be followed over many years, conclusions were based on cross-sectional statistical analysis. A weaker excess of twin sharing was found in beta out-of-frame sequences because the signal-to-noise ratio was lowered by fewer shared sequences. Invariant T cells such as MAIT and iNKT could partly confound zero-insertion analyses, although diverse VJ usage argued against such confounding for most clonotypes.

Library method: 5' RACE. Instrument on record: Illumina HiSeq 2000. A universal primer binding site was introduced by template switching, and a unique molecular identifier was present in the final cDNA, enabling accurate counting of TCR cDNA molecules. Specific primers in the conserved constant-segment region were used to synthesize first-strand cDNA for the TCR alpha and beta chains. To control for contamination, each cDNA library was double barcoded with a SMART-Mk sample barcode plus Illumina barcodes. TruSeq adapter sequences, together with Illumina sample barcodes, were added in two successive PCR steps. Sequencing of the TCR alpha and beta cDNA libraries was done on the Illumina HiSeq platform using custom primers. Per the authors' processing: Raw reads were processed with MiGEC to extract unique molecular identifiers, and MiXCR was used to determine CDR3 positions. For each individual, recombination models were inferred using an EM algorithm with the repgenHMM and IGoR tools. Shared clonotype analysis was performed with the tcR package in R, normalizing sharing by the product of cloneset sizes. To study raw recombination free of thymic and clonal selection effects, out-of-frame nonproductive sequences were analyzed. Clones were called with MiXCR by TCRdb after fastp trimmed the public reads at Q25, and only in-frame beta chains were retained. Under each unique CDR3 protein, matching rows form one entry showing the most common genes and DNA. The V and J calls and clone size are TCRdb's, not the authors'. In this sample the table shows about 240,000 distinct CDR3 sequences, roughly 13% of which occur a single time. Clones ranked in the top ten supply under 4.5% of the sample.

These data were also reused for a study on yellow fever vaccine responses in identical twins. As described in the second report: According to the authors, the vaccine-induced T cell response in identical twins seemed to be partly convergent and partly specific to each individual. In identical twins, the study followed T cell clones that responded to the vaccine with precision.

This clonotype was sampled from a woman between 18 and 29 years old in good health. The rearranged chain carries TRBV11-2 and TRBJ2-3; TRBD1 is perhaps the D gene, given 5 matching bases. The sample taken for sequencing was memory (CD45RO+) T cells sorted from blood. The intended sense of this specimen's cell subset or site label: CD45RO+ enriched T cells. The DNA reads TGTGCCAGCAGCTTACCCAGGGTCTTTAACACAGATACGCAGTATTTT. It translates to CASSLPRVFNTDTQYF.